The clone carrying this TCR beta chain was detected once. Method: immunoSEQ multiplex PCR; TCRdb's copy keeps in-frame clones and lacks some. The table shows about 32,000 clones, with roughly 90% occurring only once. CDR1 and CDR2 (germline): SQVTM, ANQGSEA. V gave up 6 bases and J gave up 4 bases; unmatched junction bases: 2. The CDR3 is 13 amino acids. The sample belongs to a study of T cell changes during pregnancy in multiple sclerosis. Sequencing used CD4+ T cells from peripheral blood mononuclear cells, obtained after pregnancy. The clonotype comes from a female donor in good health, enrolled as a control in a pregnancy study. The chain carries TRBV29-1 and TRBJ1-4; TRBD1 matches 10 bases. CDR3 sequence (DNA): TGCAGCGTGGGGACAGGGGATAATGAAAAACTGTTTTTT. Its translation is CSVGTGDNEKLFF.